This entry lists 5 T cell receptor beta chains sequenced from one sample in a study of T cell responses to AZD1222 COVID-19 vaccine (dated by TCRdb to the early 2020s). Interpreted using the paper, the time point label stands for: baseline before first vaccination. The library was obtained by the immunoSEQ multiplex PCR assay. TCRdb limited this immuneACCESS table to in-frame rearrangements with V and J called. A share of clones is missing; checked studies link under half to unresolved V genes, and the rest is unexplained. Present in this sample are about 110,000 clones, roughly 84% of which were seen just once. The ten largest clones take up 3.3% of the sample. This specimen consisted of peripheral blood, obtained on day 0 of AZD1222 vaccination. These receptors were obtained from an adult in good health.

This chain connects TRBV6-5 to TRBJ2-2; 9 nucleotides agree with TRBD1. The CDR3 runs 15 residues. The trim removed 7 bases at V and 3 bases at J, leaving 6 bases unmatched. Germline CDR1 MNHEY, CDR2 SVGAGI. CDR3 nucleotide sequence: TGTGCCAGCACACGAGGACAGGGGTACACCGGGGAGCTGTTTTTT. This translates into CASTRGQGYTGELFF.

CDR3: CASRVGGALQPQHF. The DNA for the CDR3 is TGTGCCAGTCGAGTGGGGGGAGCACTCCAGCCCCAGCATTTT. The chain recombines TRBV19 with TRBJ1-5; a weak D match, TRBD1 (5 bases). CDR1 is LNHDA and CDR2 is SQIVND in the germline V gene (reference sequence). V was pared by 8 bases and J by 7 bases, with 18 bases between. This CDR3 has 14 amino acids.

The CDR3, as DNA: TGTGCCAGCACCCCCAAGCCAGGGGGAGCTGCAACTAATGAAAAACTGTTTTTT. Its protein product is CASTPKPGGAATNEKLFF. V and J are TRBV6-4 and TRBJ1-4, with TRBD1 matching 7 bases. The CDR3 runs 18 residues. Germline-derived CDR1 and CDR2 are MRHNA and SNTAGT. V was clipped by 7 bases and J by 0 bases; unmatched bases: 14.

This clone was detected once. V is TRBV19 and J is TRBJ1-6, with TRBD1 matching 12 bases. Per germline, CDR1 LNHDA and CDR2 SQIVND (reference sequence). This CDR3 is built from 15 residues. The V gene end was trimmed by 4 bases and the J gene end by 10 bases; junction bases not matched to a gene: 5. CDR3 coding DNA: TGTGCCAGTAGTACCGGGACAGGGGGCAGGTCACCCCTCCACTTT. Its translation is CASSTGTGGRSPLHF.

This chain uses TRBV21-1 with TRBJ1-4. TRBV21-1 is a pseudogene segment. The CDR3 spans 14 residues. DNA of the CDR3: TGTGCCAGCAGAACCGGGCTCCGTCGGGAAAAACTGTTTTTT. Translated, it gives CASRTGLRREKLFF.